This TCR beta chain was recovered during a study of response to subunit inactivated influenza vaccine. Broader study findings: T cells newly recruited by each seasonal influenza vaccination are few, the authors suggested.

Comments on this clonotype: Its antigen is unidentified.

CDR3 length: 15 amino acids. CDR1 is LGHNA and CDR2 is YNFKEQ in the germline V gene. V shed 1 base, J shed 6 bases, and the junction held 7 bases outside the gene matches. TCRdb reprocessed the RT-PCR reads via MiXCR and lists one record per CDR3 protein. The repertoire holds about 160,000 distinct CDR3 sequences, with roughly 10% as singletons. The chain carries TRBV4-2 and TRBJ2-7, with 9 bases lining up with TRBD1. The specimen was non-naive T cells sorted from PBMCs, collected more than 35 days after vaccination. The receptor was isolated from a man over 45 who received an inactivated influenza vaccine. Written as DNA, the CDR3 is TGTGCCAGCAGCCAAGGGGGACAGGGCGATCTCGAGCAGTACTTC. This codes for CASSQGGQGDLEQYF.